Listed here are 3 T cell receptor beta chains from one sample, sequenced in a study of blood T cell repertoires in COVID-19. Sequencing used immunoSEQ multiplex PCR; TCRdb keeps in-frame clones, though not all of them. The data contain fewer than 300,000 clones, more than 85% of them seen just once; the ten biggest clones take up around 0.84%. Sequenced: peripheral blood. The receptors originated from a man aged 25-40 years with acute or convalescent COVID-19.

The genes are TRBV6-5 and TRBJ2-7, with 13 bases matching TRBD2. This CDR3 comprises 16 residues. With 4 bases clipped from V and 7 bases from J, the junction kept 10 bases outside the gene matches. CDR1 MNHEY and CDR2 SVGAGI come from the germline V gene. The CDR3 here is CASSSTRTSGRGEQYF. CDR3 sequence (DNA): TGTGCCAGCAGTTCTACAAGGACTAGCGGGAGAGGTGAGCAGTACTTC.

The gene calls are TRBV12-5 and TRBJ1-6; 7 bases are shared with TRBD1. Germline assignment: CDR1 LGHNT and CDR2 FRNRAP. The J segment lost 10 bases and the V segment lost 5 bases, leaving 8 bases of the junction unmatched. The CDR3 runs 14 residues. The CDR3 DNA is TGTGCTAGTGGTGGCGAGGGGGCAGGGTCACCCCTCCACTTT. This codes for CASGGEGAGSPLHF. Full variable domain (outside the CDR3, taken from reference TRBV12-5 and TRBJ1-6): DARVTQTPRHKVTEMGQEVTMRCQPILGHNTVFWYRQTMMQGLELLAYFRNRAPLDDSGMPKDRFSAEMPDATLATLKIQPSEPRDSAVYFCASGGEGAGSPLHFGNGTRLTVT.

The rearrangement uses TRBV19 and TRBJ2-2; D call uncertain. There are 14 residues in the CDR3. Germline CDR1 LNHDA, CDR2 SQIVND (reference sequence). Trimming stripped 1 base from V and 3 bases from J, with 6 bases between. CDR3 sequence: CASSIAVDTGELFF. The CDR3 DNA is TGTGCCAGTAGTATAGCGGTGGACACCGGGGAGCTGTTTTTT. Using reference TRBV19 and TRBJ2-2 for the parts outside the CDR3, the full variable domain is DGGITQSPKYLFRKEGQNVTLSCEQNLNHDAMYWYRQDPGQGLRLIYYSQIVNDFQKGDIAEGYSVSREKKESFPLTVTSAQKNPTAFYLCASSIAVDTGELFFGEGSRLTVL.